Each of the 10 T cell receptor beta chains below was sequenced from the same sample in a study of T-cell reconstitution after alpha-beta-depleted transplantation in children. TCRbeta library construction was performed incorporating unique molecular identifiers. TCRdb itself ran the PCR reads through MiXCR, one entry per CDR3 protein. The sample has fewer than 550,000 distinct CDR3 sequences, roughly 10% seen once. This specimen was PBMCs, mostly from graft donor cells, taken 180 days after TCRalphabeta/CD19-depleted stem cell transplant. These receptors originate from a female patient aged 2 to 10 who had a stem cell transplant for aplastic anemia, so the T cells may come from the graft donor.

The sample holds a few counts of this clonotype. This sequence joins TRBV18 and TRBJ1-1, with 8 nucleotides matching TRBD1. CDR3 size: 17 residues. CDR1 is KGHSH and CDR2 is LQKENI in the germline V gene. Trimming at V came to 1 base and at J to 0 bases, leaving 7 bases not matched to a gene. The CDR3 here is CASSPQTGAPLNTEAFF. CDR3 DNA sequence: TGTGCCAGCTCACCACAGACAGGGGCCCCCTTGAACACTGAAGCTTTCTTT.

This clonotype came up a few times. The chain combines TRBV20-1 with TRBJ2-1; 7 bases match TRBD2. CDR3 length: 15 residues. Germline V gives CDR1 DFQATT, CDR2 SNEGSKA (reference sequence). V lost 5 bases to trimming and J lost 8 bases; unmatched junction nucleotides: 15. In DNA form, the CDR3 reads TGCAGTGCTGCCGAGCCAGCGGGAATAAGGGATGAGCAGTTCTTC. Translated, it gives CSAAEPAGIRDEQFF.

This clonotype was seen ten or more times. The rearrangement uses TRBV29-1 and TRBJ1-1, with D perhaps TRBD1 (6 bases). Deletions cut 7 bases from V and 4 bases from J, with 13 bases between. The CDR3 spans 12 residues. From germline, CDR1 is SQVTM and CDR2 ANQGSEA. The CDR3 region has the DNA TGCAGCGGCACAGGGTCGGGCACTGAAGCTTTCTTT. Translated: CSGTGSGTEAFF.

This clonotype was counted only a few times. This chain links TRBV24-1 with TRBJ2-1; D gene unclear. With 2 bases removed from V and 4 bases from J, the gap between germline ends came to 5 bases. The CDR3 is 13 amino acids. CDR1 is KGHDR, CDR2 SFDVKD, per germline. The CDR3 loop reads CATSDWGYNEQFF. The CDR3 DNA reads TGTGCCACCAGTGATTGGGGTTACAATGAGCAGTTCTTC.

This clonotype was detected a few times. This chain uses TRBV6-2 or TRBV6-3 with TRBJ2-7, with D hard to call. The germline V gene has CDR1 MNHEY and CDR2 SVGEGT. Trimming shortened V by 4 bases and J by 4 bases, and 14 bases separated the two germline ends. CDR3 length equals 14 residues. Here the CDR3 DNA reads TGTGCCAGCAGTTCCTCCCTAAGCAGGTACGAGCAGTACGTC. Protein product: CASSSSLSRYEQYV.

The rearrangement links TRBV4-1 to TRBJ2-7; D possibly corresponds to TRBD2 (5 bases). Trimming removed 4 bases at V and 0 bases at J, with 19 bases between. CDR1 is MGHRA, CDR2 YSYEKL, per germline. The CDR3 length is 17 residues. The CDR3 DNA reads TGCGCCAGCAGCCCAACTTGGACTCTGACTGGCTCCTACGAGCAGTACTTC. It encodes CASSPTWTLTGSYEQYF.

This clonotype was seen only a few times. V gene TRBV15 combines with J gene TRBJ2-2; D may be TRBD2 (6 bases). Germline V gene lookup returns CDR1 LNHNV and CDR2 YYDKDF (reference sequence). The V gene lost 0 bases and the J gene lost 8 bases, with 16 bases spanning the gap. This CDR3 spans 16 amino acids. The CDR3 reads CATSRDRGSAGGELFF. In DNA form, the CDR3 reads TGTGCCACCAGCAGAGATCGCGGCTCGGCGGGAGGGGAGCTGTTTTTT.

Comment on this clonotype: One junction end does not reproduce the germline sequence, and a read error may be involved. This chain connects TRBV29-1 to TRBJ2-1, with D perhaps TRBD1 (6 bases). CDR1 is SQVTM, CDR2 ANQGSEA, per germline. The length of the CDR3 is 17 residues. The CDR3, as DNA: TGCAGCGTTGAGGGGACACACAGGGACCTCTCCTGCAATGAGCAGTTCTTC. Its protein product is CSVEGTHRDLSCNEQFF.

This clonotype was seen many times. The gene calls are TRBV10-3 and TRBJ2-5; TRBD2 matches at 9 bases. The CDR3 runs to 14 residues. Germline CDR1 is ENHRY and CDR2 is SYGVKD. Trimming took 6 bases from V and 2 from J; bases not matched to a gene: 4. The CDR3 DNA sequence: TGTGCCATCAGCCTTAGCGGGAGACAAGAGACCCAGTACTTC. This sequence encodes CAISLSGRQETQYF.

This clonotype was seen only a few times. This sequence joins TRBV3-1 and TRBJ2-2, with no clear D. CDR3 size: 17 residues. V was trimmed by 1 base and J by 4 bases, leaving 16 bases between them. Germline V gene lookup returns CDR1 LGHDT and CDR2 YNNKEL (reference sequence). The CDR3 bases are TGTGCCAGCAGCCAAGCGCTAAGGCCTGTTGGCACCGGGGAGCTGTTTTTT. It codes for CASSQALRPVGTGELFF.